The 30 T cell receptor beta chains below come from one sample, sequenced in a study of T cells in Graves' hyperthyroidism and ophthalmopathy. RNA transcripts served as the template for amplifying TCR beta CDR3 regions. Researchers ran a first-round RT-PCR on the TCR CDR3 using the HTBI primer set. MiXCR was run by TCRdb on the multiplex PCR reads, yielding one entry per CDR3 protein. The table includes more than 500,000 distinct CDR3 sequences, around 15% detected once. Sequenced sample: blood. All receptors derive from a woman under 40 with Graves' ophthalmopathy.

This clonotype was picked up many times. This chain uses TRBV11-2 with TRBJ2-1; tentatively, D is TRBD2 (6 bases). Deletions cut 3 bases from V and 10 bases from J, with 16 bases between. The length of the CDR3 is 14 residues. CDR1 SGHAT and CDR2 FQNNGV come from the germline V gene. CDR3 region: CASSFSQARGEQFF. The CDR3 DNA follows: TGTGCCAGCAGCTTTAGTCAGGCCCGGGGGGAGCAGTTCTTC.

The table lists this clonotype with many counts. The rearrangement uses TRBV20-1 and TRBJ2-5, with TRBD1 as a possible D gene (6 bases). Germline CDR1 DFQATT, CDR2 SNEGSKA (reference sequence). This CDR3 is built from 12 residues. The CDR3 DNA is TGCAGCCCTAATCAGGGGCGGGAGACCCAGTACTTC. Its translation: CSPNQGRETQYF.

The sample holds many counts of this clonotype. The genes are TRBV27 and TRBJ2-7; 10 positions agree with TRBD1. Germline CDR1 MNHEY, CDR2 SMNVEV (reference sequence). This CDR3 is built from 16 residues. Trimming removed 4 bases from V and 6 bases from J; junction bases left unmatched: 12. CDR3 sequence reads: CASSSLTGTGAFEQYF. The CDR3 coding sequence is TGTGCCAGCAGTTCCCTAACCGGGACAGGGGCCTTCGAGCAGTACTTC.

The V and J genes are TRBV7-2 and TRBJ1-6, with 7 bases lining up with TRBD1. V lost 3 bases, J lost 7 bases, and 9 bases stayed unmatched. The CDR3 sequence is 16 residues long. CDR1 and CDR2 from the germline V gene are SGHTA and FQGNSA. DNA of the CDR3: TGTGCCAGCAGCTTTTTTAGTGGGACAGTAAATTCACCCCTCCACTTT. Its translation is CASSFFSGTVNSPLHF.

Many counts were recorded for this clonotype. The gene calls are TRBV6-6 and TRBJ1-6, with D tentatively TRBD1 (6 bases). Germline CDR1 MNHNY, CDR2 SVGAGI (reference sequence). This CDR3 contains 15 residues. The ends were cut back, 0 bases at V and 6 bases at J, with 9 bases in the middle. The CDR3 nucleotides read TGTGCCAGCAGTTACTCTACAGGGAGTAATTCACCCCTCCACTTT. Residues: CASSYSTGSNSPLHF.

This clonotype was observed at least ten times. The chain's CDR3 is CAWRNPLGDYHEQYF. The CDR3 coding sequence is TGTGCCTGGAGGAACCCCCTAGGCGATTACCACGAGCAGTACTTC. V usage is TRBV30 and J usage is TRBJ2-7, with D hard to call. The CDR3 is 15 amino acids. CDR1 and CDR2 (germline): GTSNPN, SVGIG (reference sequence). Trimming took 3 bases from V and 5 from J, leaving 20 bases between them.

This clonotype was detected ten times or more. V is TRBV12-3 or TRBV12-4 and J is TRBJ2-1; the match to TRBD1 covers 9 bases. The CDR3 spans 14 residues. The ends lost 6 bases at V and 9 bases at J; junction bases unmatched: 9. The CDR3 loop is CASSNGQGWGEQFF. CDR3 in DNA: TGTGCCAGCAGCAACGGACAGGGGTGGGGTGAGCAGTTCTTC.

The sample holds many counts of this clonotype. This chain links TRBV20-1 with TRBJ1-1; 8 bases match TRBD1. There are 15 residues in the CDR3. The germline CDR1 and CDR2 sequences are DFQATT and SNEGSKA (reference sequence). The V gene end was trimmed by 2 bases and the J gene end by 1 base; junction bases not matched to a gene: 6. This chain's CDR3 is CSARPPDRENTEAFF. The CDR3 coding sequence is TGCAGTGCTAGACCTCCGGACAGGGAGAACACTGAAGCTTTCTTT.

This clonotype was observed at least ten times. The CDR3 is CASSSERGAWETQYF. CDR3 bases: TGCGCCAGCAGCTCCGAAAGAGGGGCATGGGAGACCCAGTACTTC. The chain has TRBV5-1 and TRBJ2-5, with D perhaps assigned TRBD1 or TRBD2 (5 bases each). The V end was cut by 3 bases, the J end by 5 bases, with 17 bases between. The CDR3 runs to 15 residues. The germline V gene encodes CDR1 SGHRS and CDR2 YFSETQ.

Ten or more counts support this clonotype. CDR3 sequence (DNA): TGTGCCAGCAGCTTAGAAGGACTAGCGGTCACAGATACGCAGTATTTT. This encodes CASSLEGLAVTDTQYF. The chain combines TRBV7-2 with TRBJ2-3, with TRBD2 matching over 10 bases. After removal of 1 base from V and 2 bases from J, the junction contained 3 bases not matched to a gene. The CDR3 is 16 residues long. The V gene's germline CDR1 is SGHTA and CDR2 FQGNSA.

The V and J genes are TRBV10-3 and TRBJ2-7; TRBD2 aligns across 7 bases. This CDR3 has 13 amino acids. Germline V lookup: CDR1 ENHRY, CDR2 SYGVKD. V shed 6 bases and J 0 bases; nucleotides not matched to a gene: 2. CDR3 coding DNA: TGTGCCATCAGCGGCGGGAGCTCCTACGAGCAGTACTTC. The encoded protein is CAISGGSSYEQYF.

This chain uses TRBV27 with TRBJ2-7; D perhaps matches TRBD1 (5 bases). This CDR3 has 14 amino acids. Trimming took off 4 bases at V and 4 bases at J, with 14 bases between the two ends. Germline V gene lookup returns CDR1 MNHEY and CDR2 SMNVEV (reference sequence). CDR3 nucleotides: TGTGCCAGCAGTTACATAGGGGATGTATACGAGCAGTACTTC. Its translation: CASSYIGDVYEQYF.

This rearrangement joins TRBV7-9 to TRBJ2-1; either TRBD1 or TRBD2 may fit D (5 bases each). Trimming removed 5 bases from V and 5 bases from J, with 22 bases in between. The CDR3 runs to 17 residues. The germline gives CDR1 SEHNR, CDR2 FQNEAQ (reference sequence). CDR3 sequence (DNA): TGTGCCAGCAGCGTGGGACGACCCATATTCGGGCACAATGAGCAGTTCTTC. It is translated as CASSVGRPIFGHNEQFF.

This clonotype has just a few counts. The chain uses TRBV12-3 or TRBV12-4 and TRBJ2-1; the D gene is possibly TRBD1 (5 bases). The ends were cut back, 6 bases at V and 4 bases at J, with 7 bases in the middle. CDR3 length equals 12 residues. The chain's CDR3 is CASRPGYNEQFF. The CDR3 region has the DNA TGTGCCAGCAGACCAGGGTACAATGAGCAGTTCTTC.

The chain links TRBV7-9 to TRBJ2-5; tentatively, D is TRBD2 (6 bases). This CDR3 spans 14 amino acids. Germline-derived CDR1 and CDR2 are SEHNR and FQNEAQ (reference sequence). V was trimmed by 5 bases and J by 4 bases, leaving 14 bases between them. CDR3: CASSPPSAGETQYF. As DNA, the CDR3 is TGTGCCAGCAGCCCCCCTAGCGCGGGAGAGACCCAGTACTTC.

This clonotype has ten or more counts. V is TRBV11-2 and J is TRBJ2-1; TRBD2 might be the D (5 bases). CDR1 and CDR2 (germline): SGHAT, FQNNGV. This CDR3 contains 15 residues. Deletions cut 4 bases from V and 4 bases from J, with 14 bases between. CDR3 in amino acids: CASSSPPLAYNEQFF. DNA of the CDR3: TGTGCCAGCAGCTCCCCCCCCCTAGCTTACAATGAGCAGTTCTTC.

This clonotype appeared many times. The V gene is TRBV30, the J gene TRBJ2-7; D possibly corresponds to TRBD2 (6 bases). V lost 2 bases and J 6 bases, leaving 20 bases between the germline ends. Germline values: CDR1 GTSNPN, CDR2 SVGIG (reference sequence). This CDR3 is 15 amino acids long. The CDR3 nucleotides are TGTGCCTGGAGTCGTTCCGCGGGACTCGGCCCCGAGCAGTACTTC. Amino acids: CAWSRSAGLGPEQYF.

The gene calls are TRBV12-3 or TRBV12-4 and TRBJ2-6; D might be TRBD1 (6 bases). There are 16 residues in the CDR3. The V end lost 6 bases, the J end lost 1 base, and 13 bases lay between the germline ends. CDR3 DNA sequence: TGTGCCAGCAGCCGGACAGCCTCGTCTGGGGCCAACGTCCTGACTTTC. Amino acids: CASSRTASSGANVLTF.

The chain recombines TRBV27 with TRBJ2-1, with TRBD2 as a possible D gene (6 bases). This CDR3 is built from 14 residues. Germline-derived CDR1 and CDR2 are MNHEY and SMNVEV (reference sequence). The V end was cut by 3 bases, the J end by 12 bases, with 18 bases between. DNA of the CDR3: TGTGCCAGCAGTTTCACCTACCCCGGGGGTGGGCAGTTCTTC. Translating it yields CASSFTYPGGGQFF.

DNA for the CDR3: TGTGCCAGCAGTTACGTAGCGACAGGGGAAGCTTTCTTT. This gives the protein CASSYVATGEAFF. This rearrangement joins TRBV6-2 or TRBV6-3 to TRBJ1-1, with 7 positions matching TRBD1. The CDR3 is 13 amino acids. After removal of 2 bases from V and 8 bases from J, the junction contained 5 bases not matched to a gene. Germline V gene data show CDR1 as MNHEY and CDR2 as SVGEGT.

Notes on this clonotype: Just one base apart from a much larger clone, this may be a read error. The V call is TRBV28, the J call TRBJ1-2; no firm D call. Germline V lookup: CDR1 MDHEN, CDR2 SYDVKM. CDR3 size: 14 residues. CDR3 loop: CPSSLAGVPYGYTF. The CDR3 nucleotides read TGTCCCAGCAGTTTGGCCGGGGTCCCCTATGGCTACACCTTC.

The genes are TRBV6-2 or TRBV6-3 and TRBJ2-7; D gene unclear. V was pared by 5 bases and J by 3 bases, with 11 bases between. Germline assignment: CDR1 MNHEY and CDR2 SVGEGT. This CDR3 spans 13 amino acids. DNA of the CDR3: TGTGCCAGCAGTGCCCCCGCAAGCTACGAGCAGTACTTC. Translating gives CASSAPASYEQYF.

V and J are TRBV5-1 and TRBJ1-5, with TRBD1 identical over 9 bases. With 4 bases clipped from V and 4 bases from J, the junction kept 3 bases outside the gene matches. Germline V gene sequence: CDR1 SGHRS, CDR2 YFSETQ. The CDR3 is 14 residues long. The DNA for the CDR3 is TGCGCCAGCAGCGTGACAGGGGGGAATCAGCCCCAGCATTTT. It is translated as CASSVTGGNQPQHF. Full variable domain (outside the CDR3, taken from reference TRBV5-1 and TRBJ1-5): KAGVTQTPRYLIKTRGQQVTLSCSPISGHRSVSWYQQTPGQGLQFLFEYFSETQRNKGNFPGRFSGRQFSNSRSEMNVSTLELGDSALYLCASSVTGGNQPQHFGDGTRLSIL.

This clonotype was seen ten or more times. The rearrangement links TRBV15 to TRBJ1-1; no clear D gene. The V end lost 3 bases, the J end lost 3 bases, and 11 bases lay between the germline ends. Germline CDR1 is LNHNV and CDR2 is YYDKDF (reference sequence). CDR3 length: 14 amino acids. This CDR3 reads CATSSFGEDTEAFF. The DNA for the CDR3 is TGTGCCACCAGCAGTTTTGGGGAAGACACTGAAGCTTTCTTT.

This clonotype was recorded many times. This chain links TRBV27 with TRBJ2-3; possibly TRBD2 for D (5 bases). Germline CDR1 MNHEY, CDR2 SMNVEV (reference sequence). V dropped 2 bases and J dropped 0 bases, with 9 bases sitting between them. The CDR3 is made up of 15 amino acids. The CDR3 DNA follows: TGTGCCAGCAGTTTAGTTCGGGGTAGCACAGATACGCAGTATTTT. Translating gives CASSLVRGSTDTQYF.

This clonotype occurred many times. V and J are TRBV6-1 and TRBJ2-5; tentative D call: TRBD1 (6 bases). Per the germline V gene, CDR1 is MNHNS and CDR2 is SASEGT. The CDR3 totals 17 residues. V was shortened by 0 bases and J by 5 bases, with 19 bases between the two germline ends. CDR3 amino acids: CASSEARGHPPGETQYF. The CDR3 DNA sequence: TGTGCCAGCAGTGAAGCAAGGGGACATCCCCCTGGTGAGACCCAGTACTTC.

The chain recombines TRBV10-3 with TRBJ1-1; a possible D gene is TRBD1 (5 bases). Germline V gene data show CDR1 as ENHRY and CDR2 as SYGVKD. Trimming shortened V by 3 bases and J by 1 base, and 12 bases separated the two germline ends. The length of the CDR3 is 15 residues. The CDR3 coding sequence is TGTGCCATCAGTGACCCCGACAGAAAGAACACTGAAGCTTTCTTT. Protein product: CAISDPDRKNTEAFF.

This clonotype appeared many times. The chain joins TRBV12-3 or TRBV12-4 to TRBJ2-7; a possible D gene is TRBD2 (5 bases). The ends were cut back, 6 bases at V and 0 bases at J, with 12 bases in the middle. The CDR3 totals 14 residues. The DNA of the CDR3 is TGTGCCAGCAGCCCAAACGGGGTCTCCTACGAGCAGTACTTC. Protein product: CASSPNGVSYEQYF.

Many counts were recorded for this clonotype. The V gene is TRBV28, the J gene TRBJ2-5, with D perhaps TRBD2 (6 bases). The V gene lost 5 bases and the J gene lost 5 bases, with 15 bases spanning the gap. Germline V gives CDR1 MDHEN, CDR2 SYDVKM. The CDR3 extends over 14 amino acids. In nucleotides, the CDR3 is TGTGCCAGCAGTCTGACGGGAGAATGGGAGACCCAGTACTTC. It specifies CASSLTGEWETQYF.

This clonotype was recorded at least ten times. The V call is TRBV30, the J call TRBJ1-1; unclear D gene. The ends were cut back, 3 bases at V and 0 bases at J, with 8 bases in the middle. The CDR3 is 13 amino acids. Germline V gene sequence: CDR1 GTSNPN, CDR2 SVGIG (reference sequence). The CDR3 is CAWRVGLNTEAFF. CDR3 DNA sequence: TGTGCCTGGAGGGTAGGGTTGAACACTGAAGCTTTCTTT.